One and the same sample provided the 5 T cell receptor beta chains below, sequenced in a study of blood T cell repertoires in COVID-19. Repertoires were generated with immunoSEQ multiplex PCR, while TCRdb's copy carries only in-frame clones and drops some. Among around 370,000 clones listed, nearly 90% were seen once. What was sequenced was peripheral blood. The receptors were gathered from a man aged 18 to 30 with active or convalescent COVID-19.

V gene TRBV7-2 combines with J gene TRBJ2-1, with TRBD2 matching 14 bases. Unmatched junction bases numbered 5, after V lost 4 bases and J lost 9 bases. In germline, CDR1 is SGHTA, CDR2 FQGNSA. This CDR3 contains 15 residues. The CDR3 bases are TGTGCCAGCAGCTCGACTAGCGGGGGGGCTTTTGAGCAGTTCTTC. The encoded protein is CASSSTSGGAFEQFF.

The rearrangement uses TRBV6-5 and TRBJ1-2; 10 nucleotides agree with TRBD1. Germline CDR1 and CDR2: MNHEY and SVGAGI. V dropped 6 bases and J dropped 8; count of bases not matched to a gene: 6. The CDR3 has 13 amino acids. The CDR3 region is CASRRQGAGGYTF. CDR3 bases: TGTGCCAGCAGGAGACAGGGGGCGGGCGGCTACACCTTC.

The chain couples TRBV5-1 to TRBJ2-2, with 9 bases aligning to TRBD2. The trim removed 2 bases at V and 6 bases at J, leaving 5 bases unmatched. CDR3 size: 15 residues. The V gene's germline CDR1 is SGHRS and CDR2 YFSETQ. CDR3 sequence reads: CASSLSGGSPGELFF. The CDR3 nucleotides read TGCGCCAGCAGCTTAAGCGGGGGGAGTCCCGGGGAGCTGTTTTTT.

CDR3 nucleotide sequence: TGTGCCAGCAGCGTAGGCTTGACAGGGGGCGCAGGGGTAGGCCAAGAGACCCAGTACTTC. Translation gives CASSVGLTGGAGVGQETQYF. V usage is TRBV9 and J usage is TRBJ2-5, with 10 bases fitting TRBD1. CDR3 size: 20 residues. The germline V gene has CDR1 SGDLS and CDR2 YYNGEE. V dropped 0 bases and J dropped 1; count of bases not matched to a gene: 15.

The J gene is TRBJ1-4, the V gene TRBV19; 7 bases are a match to TRBD1. Germline assignment: CDR1 LNHDA and CDR2 SQIVND (reference sequence). This CDR3 has 15 amino acids. V shed 5 bases, J shed 12 bases, and the junction held 15 bases outside the gene matches. CDR3 nucleotides: TGTGCCAGTAGTCCCCGACAGGGTTTATTTGTGGAACTGTTTTTT. Protein product: CASSPRQGLFVELFF. Complete variable domain (other parts from reference TRBV19 and TRBJ1-4): DGGITQSPKYLFRKEGQNVTLSCEQNLNHDAMYWYRQDPGQGLRLIYYSQIVNDFQKGDIAEGYSVSREKKESFPLTVTSAQKNPTAFYLCASSPRQGLFVELFFGSGTQLSVL.